The 20 T cell receptor beta chains below all came from one sample that was sequenced in a study of T cells after yellow fever vaccination. TCRdb re-called the 5' RACE reads with MiXCR, one entry per CDR3 protein. The table includes about 240,000 distinct CDR3 sequences, less than 8.5% detected once. This material consisted of CD4+ T cells sorted from PBMCs, taken 15 days after the yellow fever booster vaccination. The receptors stem from a young man who received the YFV17D yellow fever vaccine.

This clonotype has only a few counts. The J gene is TRBJ2-5, the V gene TRBV18; TRBD1 matches 10 bases. V trimming: 6 bases; J trimming: 5 bases; junction bases outside the gene matches: 12. Germline V CDR1 and CDR2: KGHSH, LQKENI. The CDR3 runs to 16 residues. CDR3 nucleotides: TGTGCCAGCTCCGCCGGGACAGGGGTTTCTGGGGAGACCCAGTACTTC. This encodes CASSAGTGVSGETQYF.

This clonotype was counted many times. V and J are TRBV20-1 and TRBJ1-2; a weak D match, TRBD1 (6 bases). The CDR3 runs 11 residues. Germline lookup yields CDR1 DFQATT and CDR2 SNEGSKA (reference sequence). CDR3 region: CMTDSNYGYTF. In DNA form, the CDR3 reads TGCATGACGGACAGTAACTATGGCTACACCTTC.

This clonotype came up many times. This chain connects TRBV3-1 to TRBJ1-6; 7 bases fit TRBD1. Germline V gives CDR1 LGHDT, CDR2 YNNKEL (reference sequence). V lost 3 bases to trimming and J lost 9 bases; unmatched junction nucleotides: 8. This CDR3 contains 15 residues. Here the CDR3 reads CASSQETGLGSPLHF. CDR3 bases: TGTGCCAGCAGCCAGGAGACAGGGTTGGGTTCACCCCTCCACTTT.

This clonotype was detected ten times or more. The V and J genes are TRBV7-2 and TRBJ1-2; 10 nucleotides agree with TRBD1. V lost 2 bases and J lost 8; bases outside the gene matches: 5. Looked up from germline, CDR1 is SGHTA and CDR2 is FQGNSA. CDR3 length: 14 amino acids. This CDR3 is CASSLRDRGRGYTF. CDR3 nucleotides: TGTGCCAGCAGCTTACGGGACAGGGGAAGGGGCTACACCTTC.

The chain is built from TRBV6-2 or TRBV6-3 and TRBJ2-7; 7 bases are a match to TRBD1. The CDR3 consists of 15 residues. V gave up 2 bases and J gave up 2 bases; unmatched junction bases: 6. The V gene's germline CDR1 is MNHEY and CDR2 SVGEGT. CDR3 region: CASSYETGTPYEQYF. The CDR3 DNA is TGTGCCAGCAGTTACGAGACAGGGACCCCCTACGAGCAGTACTTC.

This clonotype has only a few counts. The chain links TRBV20-1 to TRBJ1-1; no reliable D call. The CDR3 spans 12 residues. Trimming took off 1 base at V and 9 bases at J, with 12 bases between the two ends. The germline V gene encodes CDR1 DFQATT and CDR2 SNEGSKA (reference sequence). CDR3 nucleotide sequence: TGCAGTGCTAGAGTTGGAGGGTCCCAAGCTTTCTTT. This codes for CSARVGGSQAFF.

As to this clonotype: One end of the junction varies from germline; a read error may be responsible. The J gene is TRBJ1-1, the V gene TRBV7-3; TRBD1 aligns across 7 bases. In germline, CDR1 is SGHTA, CDR2 FQGTGA. The CDR3 is 13 residues long. The DNA for the CDR3 is TGTGCCAGCAGTAAATCTACGACAGGGTGGGTGGTTTTT. This encodes CASSKSTTGWVVF.

This clonotype was seen a few times. The V gene is TRBV20-1, the J gene TRBJ2-7; the D is unclear. Trimming took off 3 bases at V and 9 bases at J, with 18 bases between the two ends. The CDR3 loop spans 13 amino acids. Per germline, CDR1 DFQATT and CDR2 SNEGSKA (reference sequence). The CDR3 DNA is TGCAGTGCTAGGACCCCGGGCACCCCGAGGCAGTACTTC. Protein: CSARTPGTPRQYF.

V gene TRBV5-4 combines with J gene TRBJ2-2, with 7 bases lining up with TRBD2. From germline, CDR1 is SGHNT and CDR2 YYREEE (reference sequence). J lost 1 base, V lost 2 bases, and 2 bases had no gene match. The CDR3 runs 15 residues. The CDR3 region has the DNA TGTGCCAGCAGCTTACTAGCGAGGAACACCGGGGAGCTGTTTTTT. Its translation: CASSLLARNTGELFF.

The chain carries TRBV5-4 and TRBJ2-2, with 13 bases aligning to TRBD2. The J segment lost 7 bases and the V segment lost 1 base, leaving 4 bases of the junction unmatched. The CDR3 sequence is 16 residues long. Germline V gene sequence: CDR1 SGHNT, CDR2 YYREEE (reference sequence). CDR3 DNA sequence: TGTGCCAGCAGCTTGACTAGCGGGAGGGCCGGCGGGGAGCTGTTTTTT. Its protein is CASSLTSGRAGGELFF. The full variable domain, rest sourced from reference TRBV5-4 and TRBJ2-2, is ETGVTQSPTHLIKTRGQQVTLRCSSQSGHNTVSWYQQALGQGPQFIFQYYREEENGRGNFPPRFSGLQFPNYSSELNVNALELDDSALYLCASSLTSGRAGGELFFGEGSRLTVL.

V is TRBV5-4 and J is TRBJ1-1; 8 nucleotides match TRBD1. The ends lost 4 bases at V and 6 bases at J; junction bases unmatched: 17. The CDR3 runs to 17 residues. Per the germline V gene, CDR1 is SGHNT and CDR2 is YYREEE (reference sequence). CDR3 DNA: TGTGCCAGCAGCCCGCCTTTCTTGACAGGGGAGTATCCTGAAGCTTTCTTT. As protein: CASSPPFLTGEYPEAFF.

In this sample, this clonotype turned up many times. In DNA, the CDR3 is TGTGCCAGCAGCTTTGACAGGGACACCGGGGAGCTGTTTTTT. This sequence encodes CASSFDRDTGELFF. V gene TRBV5-5 combines with J gene TRBJ2-2; TRBD1 aligns across 7 bases. CDR3 length: 14 residues. Germline V CDR1 and CDR2: SGHKS, YYEKEE (reference sequence). Unmatched junction bases numbered 1, after V lost 2 bases and J lost 3 bases.

The chain employs TRBV25-1 and TRBJ2-3, with D perhaps matching TRBD1 (5 bases). The CDR3 is 12 residues long. The V and J ends lost 9 bases and 4 bases respectively, with 11 bases between them. The germline CDR1 and CDR2 sequences are MGHDK and SYGVNS. CDR3 loop: CASQTDADTQYF. Written as DNA, the CDR3 is TGTGCCAGTCAGACAGACGCAGATACGCAGTATTTT.

This clonotype was counted a few times. In nucleotides, the CDR3 is TGTGCCAGCAGCCGCCTTTACTACACTTACAATGAGCAGTTCTTC. This translates into CASSRLYYTYNEQFF. The chain employs TRBV7-8 and TRBJ2-1; D gene unclear. Germline CDR1 is SGHVS and CDR2 is FQNEAQ. This CDR3 spans 15 amino acids. V shed 5 bases and J shed 4 bases, with 15 bases lying between them.

This chain connects TRBV29-1 to TRBJ2-1; TRBD2 matches 11 bases. The CDR3 runs to 15 residues. Germline V gene data show CDR1 as SQVTM and CDR2 as ANQGSEA. J gave up 6 bases and V 4 bases, and 8 bases lay outside the gene matches. The CDR3 is CSVAGTSGWSNEQFF. The CDR3 DNA reads as TGCAGCGTTGCGGGGACTAGCGGTTGGTCCAATGAGCAGTTCTTC.

Only a few counts were recorded for this clonotype. The chain combines TRBV7-2 with TRBJ2-1; TRBD2 matches 9 bases. The V segment lost 7 bases and the J segment 7 bases; nucleotides outside the gene matches: 11. The CDR3 runs to 15 residues. Germline V gene lookup returns CDR1 SGHTA and CDR2 FQGNSA. In DNA form, the CDR3 reads TGTGCCAGCAAACCGGGACTAGCCCTAAGTAATGAGCAGTTCTTC. It yields the protein CASKPGLALSNEQFF.

V is TRBV7-9 and J is TRBJ1-6; 9 nucleotides line up with TRBD1. Trimming at V came to 1 base and at J to 7 bases, leaving 2 bases not matched to a gene. Germline-derived CDR1 and CDR2 are SEHNR and FQNEAQ (reference sequence). The CDR3 runs to 15 residues. DNA for the CDR3: TGTGCCAGCAGCTTAGGGGACAGGGCGAATTCACCCCTCCACTTT. Its translation is CASSLGDRANSPLHF.

This clonotype turned up a few times. The rearrangement uses TRBV6-1 and TRBJ1-4; D is undetermined. The CDR3 covers 17 residues. Deletions cut 2 bases from V and 0 bases from J, with 13 bases between. Germline assignment: CDR1 MNHNS and CDR2 SASEGT. CDR3 sequence (DNA): TGTGCCAGCAGTGAAATCGGGCAGACTGCAACTAATGAAAAACTGTTTTTT. Translation: CASSEIGQTATNEKLFF.

The J gene is TRBJ2-7, the V gene TRBV20-1, with 9 bases aligning to TRBD1. With 5 bases clipped from V and 4 bases from J, the junction kept 12 bases outside the gene matches. The CDR3 covers 15 residues. The germline gives CDR1 DFQATT, CDR2 SNEGSKA (reference sequence). CDR3 region: CSAERGGQGNYEQYF. The CDR3 DNA reads TGCAGTGCTGAGAGGGGGGGACAGGGCAATTACGAGCAGTACTTC.

Many counts were recorded for this clonotype. The rearrangement uses TRBV20-1 and TRBJ2-5; D unclear. The CDR3 consists of 12 residues. The germline gives CDR1 DFQATT, CDR2 SNEGSKA (reference sequence). The CDR3 loop reads CSASRSQETQYF. The CDR3 DNA follows: TGCAGCGCCAGCAGGAGCCAAGAGACCCAGTACTTC.